Following are 32 T cell receptor beta chains from one sample sequenced in a study of shared clonotypes between healthy human individuals. Assay: immunoSEQ multiplex PCR; the TCRdb copy retains only in-frame clones and omits some. The sample records 2 million or so clones, less than 95% being singletons. Naive-designated CD8 cells lacked CD45RO, were positively enriched for CCR7, and omitted terminally differentiated effector memory CD45RA+ cells. The sample taken for sequencing was naive CD8+ T cells sorted from blood. All receptors come from a man younger than 30 in good health.

The chain carries TRBV29-1 and TRBJ2-7; 12 bases agree with TRBD2. The junction had 5 bases not matched to a gene; V was cut back by 5 bases and J by 3 bases. The germline CDR1 and CDR2 sequences are SQVTM and ANQGSEA. There are 14 residues in the CDR3. CDR3 amino acids: CSVMTSGRGYEQYF. CDR3 DNA: TGCAGCGTTATGACTAGCGGGAGAGGCTACGAGCAGTACTTC.

About this clone: At the DNA level, this CDR3 is encoded by other sequences in the same sample as well. V is TRBV7-9 and J is TRBJ2-1, with 11 positions matching TRBD2. The CDR3 extends over 16 amino acids. V trimming: 4 bases; J trimming: 1 base; junction bases outside the gene matches: 3. Germline V lookup: CDR1 SEHNR, CDR2 FQNEAQ (reference sequence). The CDR3 sequence is CASSSGTSGSYNEQFF. As DNA, the CDR3 is TGTGCCAGCAGCTCGGGGACTAGCGGATCCTACAATGAGCAGTTCTTC.

The J gene is TRBJ1-4, the V gene TRBV27, with D hard to call. This CDR3 is 13 amino acids long. V was shortened by 3 bases and J by 7 bases, with 9 bases between the two germline ends. Germline V gene lookup returns CDR1 MNHEY and CDR2 SMNVEV (reference sequence). Here the CDR3 DNA reads TGTGCCAGCAGTTTCCAGGCGGGTGAAAAACTGTTTTTT. As protein: CASSFQAGEKLFF. The full variable domain, completed using reference TRBV27 and TRBJ1-4, is EAQVTQNPRYLITVTGKKLTVTCSQNMNHEYMSWYRQDPGLGLRQIYYSMNVEVTDKGDVPEGYKVSRKEKRNFPLILESPSPNQTSLYFCASSFQAGEKLFFGSGTQLSVL.

The chain combines TRBV27 with TRBJ2-2, with D perhaps TRBD1 (5 bases). Germline values: CDR1 MNHEY, CDR2 SMNVEV (reference sequence). The CDR3 sequence is 15 residues long. V lost 0 bases and J lost 7, with 12 bases in between. For the CDR3, the DNA is TGTGCCAGCAGTTTATCGGGGCCGCGGAGCGGGGAGCTGTTTTTT. Protein sequence: CASSLSGPRSGELFF.

The V and J genes are TRBV9 and TRBJ2-3; 8 bases map to TRBD1. Looked up from germline, CDR1 is SGDLS and CDR2 is YYNGEE. The CDR3 runs to 13 residues. V was clipped by 5 bases and J by 6 bases; unmatched bases: 5. CDR3 in amino acids: CASSGQGGDTQYF. CDR3 DNA: TGTGCCAGCAGTGGACAGGGTGGGGATACGCAGTATTTT.

This clone was counted once. The same CDR3 can be traced to other DNA sequences in this sample. The chain carries TRBV5-1 and TRBJ2-7; 11 bases map to TRBD1. Losses at the gene ends were 2 bases for V and 2 bases for J; bases not matched to a gene: 3. Germline V gene sequence: CDR1 SGHRS, CDR2 YFSETQ. This CDR3 is built from 15 residues. The DNA for the CDR3 is TGCGCCAGCAGCTTCGGGACAGGGGGTACCTACGAGCAGTACTTC. It translates to CASSFGTGGTYEQYF.

V gene TRBV27 combines with J gene TRBJ2-5, with 7 nucleotides matching TRBD2. The ends lost 3 bases at V and 4 bases at J; junction bases unmatched: 11. Germline CDR1 and CDR2: MNHEY and SMNVEV (reference sequence). CDR3 length: 16 residues. The CDR3 sequence: CASSLEGRLAGETQYF. The CDR3 DNA follows: TGTGCCAGCAGTTTGGAGGGAAGACTAGCAGGAGAGACCCAGTACTTC.

This clone came up once. Other nucleotide sequences in the sample specify the same CDR3. J is TRBJ2-7 and V is TRBV6-5; D remains unclear. Germline CDR1 and CDR2: MNHEY and SVGAGI. The CDR3 has 13 amino acids. The ends were cut back, 2 bases at V and 1 base at J, with 6 bases in the middle. CDR3 protein: CASSYRQSYEQYF. The CDR3 DNA is TGTGCCAGCAGTTACCGGCAGTCCTACGAGCAGTACTTC.

V and J are TRBV30 and TRBJ1-4; possibly TRBD1 for D (5 bases). This CDR3 region has 14 residues. The V gene lost 3 bases and the J gene lost 10 bases, with 18 bases spanning the gap. Germline V gene lookup returns CDR1 GTSNPN and CDR2 SVGIG (reference sequence). The CDR3 spells CAWSRASGSGKLFF. Here the CDR3 DNA reads TGTGCCTGGAGCAGGGCCTCCGGGTCAGGAAAACTGTTTTTT.

The chain has TRBV19 and TRBJ2-7; D remains unclear. Germline CDR1 is LNHDA and CDR2 is SQIVND (reference sequence). CDR3 length equals 15 residues. V lost 1 base to trimming and J lost 0 bases, with 10 bases between them. The CDR3 DNA sequence: TGTGCCAGTAGTATAGCATACAGCAGCTCCTACGAGCAGTACTTC. Protein sequence: CASSIAYSSSYEQYF.

This clone was seen a single time. The chain uses TRBV19 and TRBJ2-7; 7 nucleotides agree with TRBD1. The CDR3 consists of 14 residues. V lost 3 bases and J lost 0; bases outside the gene matches: 2. Germline V gives CDR1 LNHDA, CDR2 SQIVND (reference sequence). DNA for the CDR3: TGTGCCAGTAGTATCGGACAGGACTCCTACGAGCAGTACTTC. Protein product: CASSIGQDSYEQYF.

J is TRBJ1-5 and V is TRBV27, with 7 bases aligning to TRBD1. The CDR3 loop spans 18 amino acids. With V trimmed by 5 bases and J by 3 bases, 16 bases remained unmatched. CDR1 and CDR2 (germline): MNHEY, SMNVEV (reference sequence). DNA of the CDR3: TGTGCCAGCAGTCCCGGAGGGGTAGGGGGCAGGGTCAATCAGCCCCAGCATTTT. Translated, it gives CASSPGGVGGRVNQPQHF.

J is TRBJ2-1 and V is TRBV11-3; D might be TRBD1 or TRBD2, each matching 6 bases. The CDR3 spans 14 residues. The V end was cut by 4 bases, the J end by 6 bases, with 13 bases between. From germline, CDR1 is SGHNT and CDR2 YENEEA. CDR3 residues: CASSSLGGRNEQFF. The CDR3 DNA follows: TGTGCCAGCAGCTCATTAGGGGGGCGCAATGAGCAGTTCTTC.

The V call is TRBV7-2, the J call TRBJ1-5, with no clear D. This CDR3 spans 15 amino acids. Germline CDR1 and CDR2: SGHTA and FQGNSA. V was cut by 1 base and J by 0 bases, with 7 bases left in between. CDR3 nucleotide sequence: TGTGCCAGCAGCTTAGTGCCAGCTAGCAATCAGCCCCAGCATTTT. This encodes CASSLVPASNQPQHF.

The CDR3 bases are TGTGCCAGCAGCCGGCCGGGGGAGCTCTTCTATGGCTACACCTTC. Translated: CASSRPGELFYGYTF. The chain is built from TRBV5-6 and TRBJ1-2; the D gene is possibly TRBD1 (5 bases). The CDR3 totals 15 residues. Trimming shortened V by 4 bases and J by 4 bases, and 17 bases separated the two germline ends. Germline assignment: CDR1 SGHDT and CDR2 YYEEEE.

J is TRBJ1-1 and V is TRBV7-9, with D possibly matching TRBD1 (6 bases). Germline loops: CDR1 SEHNR, CDR2 FQNEAQ (reference sequence). The CDR3 consists of 15 residues. The germline V and J ends were trimmed by 5 bases and 0 bases, with 13 bases remaining between them. CDR3 sequence: CASSHDDRMNTEAFF. In DNA form, the CDR3 reads TGTGCCAGCAGCCACGACGACAGGATGAACACTGAAGCTTTCTTT.

The chain employs TRBV13 and TRBJ1-3; 7 nucleotides line up with TRBD1. This CDR3 comprises 20 residues. J lost 0 bases, V lost 4 bases, and 18 bases had no gene match. Per the germline V gene, CDR1 is PRHDT and CDR2 is FYEKMQ (reference sequence). The CDR3 loop is CASSSPGTAVGGISGNTIYF. CDR3 DNA sequence: TGTGCCAGCAGCTCACCCGGGACAGCCGTAGGGGGGATCTCTGGAAACACCATATATTTT.

J is TRBJ2-7 and V is TRBV13, with 11 bases aligning to TRBD1. J was trimmed by 5 bases and V by 5 bases; bases with no gene match: 11. Looked up from germline, CDR1 is PRHDT and CDR2 is FYEKMQ (reference sequence). There are 16 residues in the CDR3. The CDR3 reads CASSPSGTGGSNEQYF. The CDR3 DNA reads TGTGCCAGCAGCCCGTCGGGGACAGGGGGTTCTAACGAGCAGTACTTC.

The chain recombines TRBV21-1 with TRBJ1-2; no check of the table's D call, TRBD1, against the DNA was made. TRBV21-1 corresponds to a pseudogene. The CDR3 runs 16 residues. For the CDR3, the DNA is TGTGCCAGCAGCAAATGGGGCAGGGTAGGGCCTGGAGGCTACACCTTC. Protein: CASSKWGRVGPGGYTF.

On this clone: At the DNA level, this CDR3 is encoded by other sequences in the same sample as well. CDR3 in amino acids: CASSLQGSEAFF. CDR3 in DNA: TGTGCCAGCAGCTTACAGGGGTCTGAAGCTTTCTTT. The J gene is TRBJ1-1, the V gene TRBV7-9, with D possibly matching TRBD1 (6 bases). The CDR3 extends over 12 amino acids. Germline loops: CDR1 SEHNR, CDR2 FQNEAQ (reference sequence). Trimming cost V 2 bases and J 6 bases, with 7 bases left between them.

This chain links TRBV19 with TRBJ1-5; unclear D gene. CDR3 length: 17 amino acids. Deletions cut 0 bases from V and 0 bases from J, with 12 bases between. Germline CDR1 LNHDA, CDR2 SQIVND (reference sequence). The CDR3 here is CASSIDPLGDSNQPQHF. The CDR3 DNA follows: TGTGCCAGTAGTATAGATCCCCTCGGGGATAGCAATCAGCCCCAGCATTTT. The entire variable domain, with the rest obtained from reference TRBV19 and TRBJ1-5, is as follows: DGGITQSPKYLFRKEGQNVTLSCEQNLNHDAMYWYRQDPGQGLRLIYYSQIVNDFQKGDIAEGYSVSREKKESFPLTVTSAQKNPTAFYLCASSIDPLGDSNQPQHFGDGTRLSIL.

The gene calls are TRBV19 and TRBJ2-1; weak D call: TRBD2 (6 bases). There are 14 residues in the CDR3. V lost 5 bases, J lost 0 bases, and 8 bases lay in between. Germline values: CDR1 LNHDA, CDR2 SQIVND (reference sequence). The CDR3 DNA is TGTGCCAGTAGTGCCGGGAGCTCCTACAATGAGCAGTTCTTC. It encodes CASSAGSSYNEQFF.

This rearrangement joins TRBV9 to TRBJ1-4, with a tentative D call TRBD1 (6 bases). Trimming took off 0 bases at V and 0 bases at J, with 6 bases between the two ends. Germline V lookup: CDR1 SGDLS, CDR2 YYNGEE. The CDR3 loop spans 15 amino acids. CDR3 sequence reads: CASSVGDTTNEKLFF. The DNA for the CDR3 is TGTGCCAGCAGCGTAGGGGACACAACTAATGAAAAACTGTTTTTT.

V usage is TRBV5-5 and J usage is TRBJ1-1; TRBD1 might be the D (5 bases). V was clipped by 4 bases and J by 9 bases, with 19 bases between them. The CDR3 runs to 14 residues. Germline CDR1 is SGHKS and CDR2 is YYEKEE (reference sequence). DNA for the CDR3: TGTGCCAGCAGCCAGAGGCGCTTGGGGCCTCAAGCTTTCTTT. This sequence encodes CASSQRRLGPQAFF.

V and J are TRBV4-1 and TRBJ2-1; D is unclear. This CDR3 region has 14 residues. CDR1 and CDR2 (germline): MGHRA, YSYEKL. V lost 4 bases, J lost 7 bases, and 14 bases lay in between. The CDR3, as DNA: TGCGCCAGCAGCCCAACCCAGGACGGTAATGAGCAGTTCTTC. Protein sequence: CASSPTQDGNEQFF.

The V call is TRBV6-5, the J call TRBJ2-7, with D tentatively TRBD1 (6 bases). The V end was cut by 0 bases, the J end by 4 bases, with 16 bases between. Germline V gene data show CDR1 as MNHEY and CDR2 as SVGAGI. CDR3 size: 16 residues. The CDR3, as DNA: TGTGCCAGCAGTTACTCGAGGGCAGGGGCCCTATACGAGCAGTACTTC. Its protein product is CASSYSRAGALYEQYF.

The V call is TRBV13, the J call TRBJ2-7, with TRBD1 matching 8 bases. The CDR3 length is 20 residues. CDR1 PRHDT and CDR2 FYEKMQ come from the germline V gene (reference sequence). Losses at the gene ends were 1 base for V and 1 base for J; bases not matched to a gene: 18. CDR3 DNA: TGTGCCAGCAGCTTAGTGACACCGGGACAGGAGCTCTATCTTTCCTACGAGCAGTACTTC. It specifies CASSLVTPGQELYLSYEQYF.

This rearrangement joins TRBV19 to TRBJ2-7; the D is unclear. Germline V lookup: CDR1 LNHDA, CDR2 SQIVND (reference sequence). CDR3 size: 10 residues. Trimming stripped 11 bases from V and 2 bases from J, with 7 bases between. As DNA, the CDR3 is TGTGCCGCTGGGGCCTACGAGCAGTACTTC. Translation: CAAGAYEQYF. The full variable domain, in which reference TRBV19 and TRBJ2-7 provide the parts outside the CDR3, is DGGITQSPKYLFRKEGQNVTLSCEQNLNHDAMYWYRQDPGQGLRLIYYSQIVNDFQKGDIAEGYSVSREKKESFPLTVTSAQKNPTAFYLCAAGAYEQYFGPGTRLTVT.

For this clone: Within the sample, other DNA sequences also encode this same CDR3. The chain couples TRBV5-4 to TRBJ1-1, with TRBD1 matching 9 bases. Germline trimming cut 4 bases from V and 7 bases from J; bases unmatched to any gene: 2. Germline CDR1 SGHNT, CDR2 YYREEE (reference sequence). CDR3 length equals 12 residues. The DNA for the CDR3 is TGTGCCAGCAGCGGACAGGGGATTGAAGCTTTCTTT. As protein: CASSGQGIEAFF.

In the case of this clone: This specimen includes other DNA sequences encoding the same CDR3. This chain joins TRBV14 and TRBJ2-7, with no clear D. The V gene lost 1 base and the J gene lost 1 base, with 2 bases spanning the gap. Germline V gene data show CDR1 as SGHDN and CDR2 as FVKESK. This CDR3 has 12 residues. CDR3 protein: CASSQGSYEQYF. The CDR3, as DNA: TGTGCCAGCAGCCAAGGTTCCTACGAGCAGTACTTC.

For the CDR3, the DNA is TGTGCCAGCAGCCACACAGACAGGGGTCATACCTACGAGCAGTACTTC. It specifies CASSHTDRGHTYEQYF. The chain links TRBV9 to TRBJ2-7; 8 bases align to TRBD1. Germline V CDR1 and CDR2: SGDLS, YYNGEE. The length of the CDR3 is 16 residues. The ends lost 4 bases at V and 2 bases at J; junction bases unmatched: 11.

This clone was found a few times. This chain links TRBV27 with TRBJ1-1; a possible D gene is TRBD1 (5 bases). The CDR3 has 11 amino acids. V gave up 5 bases and J gave up 9 bases, with 10 bases separating them. The germline CDR1 and CDR2 sequences are MNHEY and SMNVEV (reference sequence). This CDR3 is CASSVGTKAFF. In DNA form, the CDR3 reads TGTGCCAGCAGTGTAGGGACCAAAGCTTTCTTT.